Listed below are T cell receptor beta chains from one sample, sequenced in a study of cytomegalovirus exposure and HLA in healthy donors. The protocol was immunoSEQ multiplex PCR, while the TCRdb copy is restricted to in-frame clones and leaves out a portion. The table lists over 110,000 clones, roughly four fifths of them singletons. Sample: PBMCs. These receptors originate from a woman aged 55-70 years in good health and CMV-seropositive. Each CDR3 is given with its conserved first and last residue. The D gene is left open where the match is weak. Clone size is shown for a subset of rows, as once, few, many or a class of expanded clone.

J	D	size	V	DNA	CDR3
TRBJ2-7	TRBD2	NA	TRBV15	TGTGCCACCAGCAGACCTAGCGGGAGGGCCCAGGTCGAGCAGTACTTC	CATSRPSGRAQVEQYF
TRBJ1-4	TRBD1	NA	TRBV5-1	TGCGCCAGCAGTACAGGGGGTCGTGAAAAACTGTTTTTT	CASSTGGREKLFF
TRBJ1-4	TRBD1	NA	TRBV19	TGTGCCAGTAAACGCTACCACGGGACAGGGGGGAGTGCTAATGAAAAACTGTTTTTT	CASKRYHGTGGSANEKLFF
TRBJ2-5	NA	NA	TRBV15	TGTGCCACCAGCAGAGACAGGTTACAAGAGACCCAGTACTTC	CATSRDRLQETQYF
TRBJ1-2	NA	NA	TRBV4-2	TGTGCCAGCAGCCAAGGAGCCGAGTACACCTTC	CASSQGAEYTF
TRBJ2-5	NA	NA	TRBV7-9	TGTGCCAGCAGCTCCGATACTAACCCGCAAGAGACCCAGTACTTC	CASSSDTNPQETQYF
TRBJ1-1	NA	few	TRBV2	TGTGCCAGCAGTGTACCCGGGTCACGGGGCACTGAAGCTTTCTTT	CASSVPGSRGTEAFF
TRBJ1-1	NA	once	TRBV2	TGTGCCAGCAGTGAATCATACAGCCTCACTGAAGCTTTCTTT	CASSESYSLTEAFF
TRBJ2-7	TRBD2	few	TRBV5-6	TGTGCCAGCACCGAAGCGGGAGCGAACTACGAGCAGTACTTC	CASTEAGANYEQYF
TRBJ2-3	TRBD2	NA	TRBV4-3	TGCGCCAGCAGCCAAGATCCCGGGACTAGCGGTTCAGATACGCAGTATTTT	CASSQDPGTSGSDTQYF
TRBJ2-1	NA	NA	TRBV27	TGTGCCAGTGGGGCTTTGGTCAACAATGAGCAGTTCTTC	CASGALVNNEQFF
TRBJ1-1	NA	NA	TRBV4-1	TGCGCCAGCAGCCAGGGGCAGGGCTTGAACACTGAAGCTTTCTTT	CASSQGQGLNTEAFF
TRBJ1-4	TRBD1	once	TRBV29-1	TGCAGCGTAGGAAAAGGACAGGGGTCTAATGAAAAACTGTTTTTT	CSVGKGQGSNEKLFF
TRBJ2-7	TRBD2	few	TRBV6-5	TGTGCCAGCAGTTACTCGGGGAGGGGACTCCACGAGCAGTACTTC	CASSYSGRGLHEQYF
TRBJ2-1	NA	NA	TRBV19	TGTGCCAGTAGTCCGTGGGGGCTAGCGGCGAAAGACAATGAGCAGTTCTTC	CASSPWGLAAKDNEQFF
TRBJ2-7	TRBD1	NA	TRBV25-1	TGTGCCAGCAGTGGCCCGTGGACAGGCCTCGAGCAGTACTTC	CASSGPWTGLEQYF
TRBJ2-3	TRBD1	few	TRBV5-1	TGCGCCAGCAGCTCCGGACAGGGGCCGGGGACAGATACGCAGTATTTT	CASSSGQGPGTDTQYF
TRBJ1-3	TRBD1	NA	TRBV4-3	TGCGCCAGCAGCCAAGGACAGGGGGGGTATGGAAACACCATATATTTT	CASSQGQGGYGNTIYF
TRBJ2-1	NA	NA	TRBV11-2	TGTGCCAGCAGCTTAGAACGGGTCGGAAAGCAGTTCTTC	CASSLERVGKQFF
TRBJ2-3	TRBD2	NA	TRBV4-3	TGCGCCAGCAGCCAAGAGAAGGCGGGAGGGTCAGATACGCAGTATTTT	CASSQEKAGGSDTQYF
TRBJ2-5	TRBD2	once	TRBV13	TGTGCCAGCAGCTCCCGGGGGGTAGAGACCCAGTACTTC	CASSSRGVETQYF
TRBJ1-4	TRBD1	NA	TRBV15	TGTGCCACCAGCAAGGGGGCAGTTAGCGAAAAACTGTTTTTT	CATSKGAVSEKLFF
TRBJ2-2	NA	NA	TRBV7-9	TGTGCCAGCAGCTTAGCCAGAACCGGGGAGCTGTTTTTT	CASSLARTGELFF
TRBJ2-2	TRBD1	NA	TRBV7-7	TGTGCTAGCAGCTTAGACATCGACAGGGCAAGAACCGGGGAGCTGTTTTTT	CASSLDIDRARTGELFF
TRBJ2-3	TRBD2	few	TRBV9	TGTGCCAGCAGCGTAGAAGTAGCGGGGAGCACAGATACGCAGTATTTT	CASSVEVAGSTDTQYF
TRBJ2-5	NA	once	TRBV5-6	TGTGCCAGCAGCTTGTGGGGAGATAGAGAGACCCAGTACTTC	CASSLWGDRETQYF
TRBJ2-7	TRBD1	once	TRBV10-1	TGCGCCAGCAGAGGGGACAGGGGGCGCCCGAGGGGCTCGAGGTACGAGCAGTACTTC	CASRGDRGRPRGSRYEQYF
TRBJ1-2	TRBD1	NA	TRBV28	TGTGCCAGCAGTCGCCAGGGACAGGGGGCCCATGGCTACACCTTC	CASSRQGQGAHGYTF
TRBJ2-3	NA	NA	TRBV28	TGTGCCAGCAGTACACCCGGGACACTTAGCACAGATACGCAGTATTTT	CASSTPGTLSTDTQYF
TRBJ2-5	TRBD2	NA	TRBV2	TGTGCCAGCGGGGACTACCCGATGGGAGAGACCCAGTACTTC	CASGDYPMGETQYF
TRBJ2-7	TRBD1	NA	TRBV4-1	TGCGCCAGCAGCCAAGAAGAAACAGGGGCCTACGAGCAGTACTTC	CASSQEETGAYEQYF
TRBJ1-1	TRBD1	NA	TRBV28	TGTGCCAGCATCAAGACAGGGATGAACACTGAAGCTTTCTTT	CASIKTGMNTEAFF
TRBJ2-7	NA	many	TRBV27	TGTGCCAGCAGTTTAGGGGGCCACGAGCAGTACTTC	CASSLGGHEQYF
TRBJ1-2	NA	once	TRBV7-2	TGTGCCAGCAGCTACACGTCCCGGGGAGGGCTTACTAACTATGGCTACACCTTC	CASSYTSRGGLTNYGYTF
TRBJ1-6	TRBD1	NA	TRBV10-3	TGTGCCATCAGCCGGACAGGTGGGGATTCACCCCTCCACTTT	CAISRTGGDSPLHF
TRBJ2-1	TRBD2	NA	TRBV5-1	TGCGCCAGCACCCAAGGGGGGGACAGGGCTAGCGGGAGGGGCGATGAGCAGTTCTTC	CASTQGGDRASGRGDEQFF
TRBJ2-5	NA	NA	TRBV5-1	TGCGCCAGCAGCGCCCCCGGTGAGGGCACATGGGAGACCCAGTACTTC	CASSAPGEGTWETQYF
TRBJ2-1	NA	NA	TRBV28	TGTGCCAGCAGTTTTCTACGCTACAATGAGCAGTTCTTC	CASSFLRYNEQFF
TRBJ1-1	TRBD1	NA	TRBV5-4	TGTGCCAGCAGCTCGACGACAGGGGTGAACACTGAAGCTTTCTTT	CASSSTTGVNTEAFF
TRBJ1-1	TRBD1	NA	TRBV6-5	TGTGCCAGCAGTTATAGGACAGGGGCCGCAAACACTGAAGCTTTCTTT	CASSYRTGAANTEAFF
TRBJ2-2	NA	NA	TRBV19	TGTGCCAGTAGTACTAACACCGGGGAGCTGTTTTTT	CASSTNTGELFF
TRBJ2-7	TRBD1	once	TRBV5-1	TGCGCCAGCACGCGGCAGGGGGACGAGCAGTACTTC	CASTRQGDEQYF
TRBJ1-2	NA	NA	TRBV5-1	TGCGCCAGCAGCTTGGTACCAGGGGCTAACTATGGCTACACCTTC	CASSLVPGANYGYTF
TRBJ1-1	NA	NA	TRBV7-9	TGTGCCAGCAGCTTAGTTGGACAGTACACTGAAGCTTTCTTT	CASSLVGQYTEAFF
TRBJ1-5	TRBD1	NA	TRBV29-1	TGCAGCGTTGATGCAGGGGGAAACCAGCCCCAGCATTTT	CSVDAGGNQPQHF
TRBJ2-5	NA	NA	TRBV25-1	TGTGCCAGCAGTGTAACAGTACAGCAAGAGACCCAGTACTTC	CASSVTVQQETQYF
TRBJ2-2	NA	NA	TRBV10-3	TGTGCCACCCTAGCAAATTTGAACACCGGGGAGCTGTTTTTT	CATLANLNTGELFF
TRBJ2-7	TRBD2	NA	TRBV11-2	TGTGCCAGCAGCCCCCTAGCGGGAGAAAGGTACGAGCAGTACTTC	CASSPLAGERYEQYF
TRBJ2-5	NA	NA	TRBV15	TGTGCCACCAGCAGAGATGAGGGCGAGACCCAGTACTTC	CATSRDEGETQYF
TRBJ2-1	NA	NA	TRBV28	TGTGCCAGACTCCCCTCCTACAATGAGCAGTTCTTC	CARLPSYNEQFF
TRBJ2-5	TRBD1	NA	TRBV4-1	TGCGCCAGCAGCTTCGGGACAGGGGACCAAGAGACCCAGTACTTC	CASSFGTGDQETQYF
TRBJ2-1	NA	NA	TRBV19	TGTGCCAGTAGTAGCGGCCGCTCAAATGAGCAGTTCTTC	CASSSGRSNEQFF